This TCR beta chain was obtained from a study of blood T cell repertoires in COVID-19. Study overall: Acute-phase and convalescent COVID-19 samples originated in the United States, Italy and Spain. The cDNA or gDNA used as material had been derived from T cells, B-cell-depleted T cells, or PBMCs.

In the original analysis: Reference gene primer amplification gave estimated nucleated cell counts. Produced via immunoSEQ multiplex PCR; TCRdb's table is partial and in-frame only. V, J and clone size derive from that table, while D and trimming were established from the DNA sequence. The sample lists about 120,000 clones; over 75% were seen once. Germline-derived CDR1 and CDR2 are MNHEY and SVGEGT. The CDR3 has 13 residues. V gave up 2 bases and J gave up 4 bases, with 8 bases separating them. The receptor was isolated from an elderly woman with acute or convalescent COVID-19. The gene calls are TRBV6-2 or TRBV6-3 and TRBJ1-1, with D hard to call. The source material was peripheral blood. The CDR3 loop is CASSYTVGTEAFF. CDR3 sequence (DNA): TGTGCCAGCAGTTACACAGTAGGCACTGAAGCTTTCTTT.